The 14 T cell receptor beta chains below come from one sample, sequenced in a study of blood T cell repertoires in COVID-19. Clones were read by immunoSEQ multiplex PCR, and TCRdb kept only the in-frame ones, dropping some. The sample has approximately 490,000 clones, 87% seen once. Sample: PBMCs or T cells enriched from blood (not recorded which). These receptors were collected from a woman in her late teens or twenties who had recovered from COVID-19.

This chain links TRBV6-1 with TRBJ1-5, with D possibly TRBD1 on 5 matching bases. With 4 bases removed from V and 3 bases from J, the gap between germline ends came to 16 bases. Germline lookup yields CDR1 MNHNS and CDR2 SASEGT. This CDR3 comprises 16 residues. CDR3 loop: CASSGGLSPTNQPQHF. The CDR3 DNA sequence: TGTGCCAGCAGTGGGGGACTTTCACCTACCAATCAGCCCCAGCATTTT.

The V call is TRBV7-2, the J call TRBJ2-7, with a weak D call TRBD1 (5 bases). Trimming stripped 3 bases from V and 5 bases from J, with 5 bases between. Germline V gives CDR1 SGHTA, CDR2 FQGNSA. CDR3 size: 11 residues. The CDR3 nucleotides are TGTGCCAGCAGCTTCAGGGACGAGCAGTACTTC. It specifies CASSFRDEQYF.

The J gene is TRBJ2-7, the V gene TRBV3-1 (or the pseudogene TRBV3-2); perhaps TRBD2 as D (6 bases). V was trimmed by 5 bases and J by 7 bases, leaving 12 bases between them. The CDR3 has 12 amino acids. CDR1 and CDR2 (germline): LGHDT, YNNKEL (reference sequence). The CDR3 DNA is TGTGCCAGCAGCTCTACCGCGGGAGAGCAGTACTTC. Amino acids: CASSSTAGEQYF.

CDR3 DNA: TGCGCCAGCAGCCAGTTACAGGGCCCTCGGTACGAGCAGTACTTC. It specifies CASSQLQGPRYEQYF. V is TRBV4-1 and J is TRBJ2-7; perhaps TRBD1 as D (6 bases). The CDR3 consists of 15 residues. Germline V gene lookup returns CDR1 MGHRA and CDR2 YSYEKL. The V gene lost 3 bases and the J gene lost 4 bases, with 16 bases spanning the gap.

The J gene is TRBJ1-6, the V gene TRBV5-1; weak D call: TRBD1 (6 bases). V was cut by 0 bases and J by 6 bases, with 7 bases left in between. Germline V gene lookup returns CDR1 SGHRS and CDR2 YFSETQ. CDR3 length equals 14 residues. This CDR3 reads CASSLGDINSPLHF. CDR3 in DNA: TGCGCCAGCAGCTTGGGGGACATTAATTCACCCCTCCACTTT.

The chain joins TRBV5-1 to TRBJ1-1; 10 bases match TRBD1. V shed 6 bases and J 7 bases; nucleotides not matched to a gene: 3. The CDR3 has 12 amino acids. CDR1 and CDR2 from the germline V gene are SGHRS and YFSETQ. The CDR3 sequence is CASTGQGVEAFF. The CDR3 bases are TGCGCCAGCACAGGACAGGGGGTTGAAGCTTTCTTT.

This clone has just a few counts. The chain employs TRBV13 and TRBJ1-2; D may be TRBD1 (5 bases). Germline values: CDR1 PRHDT, CDR2 FYEKMQ (reference sequence). CDR3 length: 15 amino acids. V was shortened by 1 base and J by 3 bases, with 12 bases between the two germline ends. CDR3 in DNA: TGTGCCAGCAGCTTAGAAGGGAGGGGCGACTATGGCTACACCTTC. Amino acid sequence: CASSLEGRGDYGYTF.

V usage is TRBV7-9 and J usage is TRBJ2-1; 8 bases fit TRBD2. This CDR3 contains 12 residues. Germline lookup yields CDR1 SEHNR and CDR2 FQNEAQ (reference sequence). The J segment lost 9 bases and the V segment lost 5 bases, leaving 3 bases of the junction unmatched. CDR3 amino acids: CASSQGLGEQFF. CDR3 DNA sequence: TGTGCCAGCAGCCAGGGACTAGGTGAGCAGTTCTTC.

The chain uses TRBV12-5 and TRBJ1-3; 12 bases map to TRBD1. The CDR3 totals 17 residues. CDR1 LGHNT and CDR2 FRNRAP come from the germline V gene. Trimming took 0 bases from V and 4 from J; bases not matched to a gene: 4. The CDR3 DNA is TGTGCTAGTGGTTTGGTAACGGGACAGGGGGCCGGAAACACCATATATTTT. Encoded protein: CASGLVTGQGAGNTIYF.

The chain combines TRBV27 with TRBJ1-2; 9 nucleotides match TRBD1. V shed 1 base and J 2 bases; nucleotides not matched to a gene: 2. The germline CDR1 and CDR2 sequences are MNHEY and SMNVEV (reference sequence). The CDR3 covers 15 residues. The CDR3 DNA sequence: TGTGCCAGCAGTTTATTTACAGGGGGCAACTATGGCTACACCTTC. Translating it yields CASSLFTGGNYGYTF.

CDR3 loop: CASSLRSGENYGYTF. The CDR3 DNA sequence: TGTGCCAGCAGCTTAAGGTCTGGGGAGAACTATGGCTACACCTTC. V usage is TRBV7-9 and J usage is TRBJ1-2; D not resolved. The CDR3 length is 15 residues. Germline-derived CDR1 and CDR2 are SEHNR and FQNEAQ (reference sequence). V gave up 2 bases and J gave up 2 bases, with 12 bases separating them.

The rearrangement uses TRBV5-8 and TRBJ2-7; D is perhaps TRBD2 (5 bases). The germline V gene has CDR1 SGHTS and CDR2 YDEGEE. The CDR3 spans 13 residues. Trimming stripped 4 bases from V and 2 bases from J, with 10 bases between. The CDR3 here is CASSVRGPYEQYF. DNA for the CDR3: TGTGCCAGCAGCGTACGGGGTCCCTACGAGCAGTACTTC.

The rearrangement uses TRBV19 and TRBJ1-4, with a possible D match to TRBD1 (5 bases). V was trimmed by 3 bases and J by 8 bases, leaving 10 bases between them. Germline CDR1 is LNHDA and CDR2 is SQIVND (reference sequence). This CDR3 is built from 13 residues. CDR3 in amino acids: CASSILRGEKLFF. The CDR3 DNA sequence: TGTGCCAGTAGTATTCTAAGGGGAGAAAAACTGTTTTTT. Variable domain in full (rest from reference TRBV19 and TRBJ1-4): DGGITQSPKYLFRKEGQNVTLSCEQNLNHDAMYWYRQDPGQGLRLIYYSQIVNDFQKGDIAEGYSVSREKKESFPLTVTSAQKNPTAFYLCASSILRGEKLFFGSGTQLSVL.

The CDR3 nucleotides are TGTGCCAGCACCCGGGGCGGGCAGGGGGCCTACGAGCAGTACTTC. Its protein is CASTRGGQGAYEQYF. The V call is TRBV5-4, the J call TRBJ2-7; 7 nucleotides line up with TRBD1. The junction had 11 bases not matched to a gene; V was cut back by 6 bases and J by 2 bases. Germline assignment: CDR1 SGHNT and CDR2 YYREEE (reference sequence). The CDR3 contains 15 residues.